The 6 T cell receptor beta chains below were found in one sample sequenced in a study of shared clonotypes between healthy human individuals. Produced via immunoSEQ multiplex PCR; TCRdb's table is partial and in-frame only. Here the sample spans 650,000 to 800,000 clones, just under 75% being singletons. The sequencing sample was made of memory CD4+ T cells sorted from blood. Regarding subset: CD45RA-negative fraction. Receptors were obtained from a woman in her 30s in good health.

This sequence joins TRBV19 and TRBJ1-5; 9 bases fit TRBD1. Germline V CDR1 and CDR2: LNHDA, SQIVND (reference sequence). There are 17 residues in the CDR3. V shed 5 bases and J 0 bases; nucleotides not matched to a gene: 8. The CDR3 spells CASSSQGAPFSNQPQHF. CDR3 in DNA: TGTGCCAGTAGTTCACAGGGGGCCCCCTTTAGCAATCAGCCCCAGCATTTT.

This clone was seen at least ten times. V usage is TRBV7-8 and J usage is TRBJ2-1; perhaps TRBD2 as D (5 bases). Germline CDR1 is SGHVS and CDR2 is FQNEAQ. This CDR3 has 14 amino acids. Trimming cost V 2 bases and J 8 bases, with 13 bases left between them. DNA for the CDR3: TGTGCCAGCAGCTTACAGAGGGATAGTCATGAGCAGTTCTTC. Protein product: CASSLQRDSHEQFF.

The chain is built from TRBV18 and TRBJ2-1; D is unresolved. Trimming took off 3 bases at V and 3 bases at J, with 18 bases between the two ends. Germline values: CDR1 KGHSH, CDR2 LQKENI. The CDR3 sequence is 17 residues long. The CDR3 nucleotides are TGTGCCAGCTCACCTAACCCCGACGAGGTCTTCTACAATGAGCAGTTCTTC. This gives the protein CASSPNPDEVFYNEQFF.

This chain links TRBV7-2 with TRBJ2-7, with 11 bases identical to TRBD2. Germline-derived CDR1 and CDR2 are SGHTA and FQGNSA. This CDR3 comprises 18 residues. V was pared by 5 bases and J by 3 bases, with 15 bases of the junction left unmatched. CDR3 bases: TGTGCCAGCAGCCCCGGCCTCAGACTAGCGGGGACTCTCTACGAGCAGTACTTC. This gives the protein CASSPGLRLAGTLYEQYF.

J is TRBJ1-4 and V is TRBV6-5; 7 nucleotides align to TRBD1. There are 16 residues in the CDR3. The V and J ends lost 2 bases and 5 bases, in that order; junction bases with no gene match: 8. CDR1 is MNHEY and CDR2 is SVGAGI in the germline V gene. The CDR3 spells CASSYHRTGVNEKLFF. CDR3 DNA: TGTGCCAGCAGTTACCACAGAACAGGGGTAAATGAAAAACTGTTTTTT.

In DNA, the CDR3 is TGTGCCAGCAGCTTAGGTTCGCCGGGAACCGGGGAGCTGTTTTTT. Translating gives CASSLGSPGTGELFF. V and J are TRBV5-4 and TRBJ2-2, with TRBD2 as a possible D gene (5 bases). V was clipped by 2 bases and J by 5 bases, with 13 bases between them. Germline values: CDR1 SGHNT, CDR2 YYREEE (reference sequence). There are 15 residues in the CDR3.